These 30 T cell receptor beta chains share one sample of origin, sequenced in a study of T-cell memory formation after mild COVID-19. Via MiXCR, TCRdb re-called the 5' RACE reads, giving one row per CDR3 protein. The data show around 530,000 distinct CDR3 sequences, less than 25% seen once. The sequencing input was PBMCs or a T cell subset sorted from them (not recorded which). The receptors come from an adult woman who had mild COVID-19 (a few samples of this study predate the infection). Cell type and time point are not known.

This clonotype was counted a few times. The chain uses TRBV20-1 and TRBJ1-1, with D perhaps matching TRBD1 (5 bases). V was cut by 6 bases and J by 2 bases, with 13 bases left in between. The CDR3 spans 13 residues. Germline-derived CDR1 and CDR2 are DFQATT and SNEGSKA (reference sequence). DNA of the CDR3: TGCAGTGCGAGCCGGACACCAAACACTGAAGCTTTCTTT. As protein: CSASRTPNTEAFF.

This clonotype was observed a handful of times. The chain links TRBV28 to TRBJ2-5; TRBD2 matches 9 bases. V gave up 2 bases and J gave up 7 bases; unmatched junction bases: 8. The CDR3 loop spans 15 amino acids. The germline gives CDR1 MDHEN, CDR2 SYDVKM. The CDR3 spells CASSLEREDLGTQYF. DNA for the CDR3: TGTGCCAGCAGTTTAGAGCGGGAGGACTTGGGGACCCAGTACTTC.

This clonotype has more than one count but fewer than ten. The chain is built from TRBV10-3 and TRBJ2-5, with TRBD1 as a possible D gene (6 bases). Between the trimmed V and J ends, which lost 3 bases and 1 base, there was a span of 15 bases. Per the germline V gene, CDR1 is ENHRY and CDR2 is SYGVKD. The CDR3 is 16 amino acids. The CDR3 DNA reads TGTGCCATCAGTGACCTTGGACAGCAAAGCCAAGAGACCCAGTACTTC. Its translation is CAISDLGQQSQETQYF.

This clonotype was seen a few times. The chain is built from TRBV29-1 and TRBJ2-1; 10 bases agree with TRBD1. The CDR3 is made up of 14 amino acids. In germline, CDR1 is SQVTM, CDR2 ANQGSEA. The V gene end was trimmed by 3 bases and the J gene end by 5 bases; junction bases not matched to a gene: 4. The CDR3 is CSVDKGQGHNEQFF. The CDR3 bases are TGCAGCGTTGATAAGGGACAGGGGCACAATGAGCAGTTCTTC.

On this clonotype itself: The CDR3 carries no conserved terminal phenylalanine or tryptophan, so it likely arises from a read error. No DNA is shown, since the ends of the CDR3 on it are uncertain; the CDR3 is the one TCRdb lists. This chain joins TRBV23-1 and TRBJ1-1; TRBD1, as called in the table, went unchecked against the DNA. TRBV23-1 is treated as an ORF (open reading frame) with a function not yet certain. The CDR3 is 11 residues long, ends included. The CDR3: CASSQPKGQGT.

This clonotype came up a few times. This rearrangement joins TRBV20-1 to TRBJ2-1; a possible D gene is TRBD2 (6 bases). Per the germline V gene, CDR1 is DFQATT and CDR2 is SNEGSKA (reference sequence). Between the trimmed V and J ends, which lost 5 bases and 2 bases, there was a span of 16 bases. The CDR3 sequence is 15 residues long. The CDR3 DNA sequence: TGCAGTGCTCCACCCGGGGCTAGCGCCTACAATGAGCAGTTCTTC. This codes for CSAPPGASAYNEQFF.

This clonotype appeared a few times. The V call is TRBV5-1, the J call TRBJ2-3; no firm D call. V shed 3 bases and J shed 2 bases, with 10 bases lying between them. The CDR3 totals 14 residues. CDR1 is SGHRS, CDR2 YFSETQ, per germline. The CDR3 sequence is CASSYQWVTDTQYF. The CDR3, as DNA: TGCGCCAGCAGCTACCAGTGGGTCACAGATACGCAGTATTTT.

The chain joins TRBV7-9 to TRBJ2-7; D remains unclear. Germline assignment: CDR1 SEHNR and CDR2 FQNEAQ (reference sequence). There are 13 residues in the CDR3. Trimming removed 1 base at V and 5 bases at J, with 9 bases between. The CDR3 protein is CASSLVSENEQYF. The CDR3 DNA sequence: TGTGCCAGCAGCTTAGTTTCGGAGAACGAGCAGTACTTC.

This clonotype was detected only a few times. The V gene is TRBV12-3 or TRBV12-4, the J gene TRBJ2-7; D uncertain. The CDR3 spans 14 residues. The V end lost 2 bases, the J end lost 0 bases, and 8 bases lay between the germline ends. For the CDR3, the DNA is TGTGCCAGCAGTTTACGGTTAAGCTCCTACGAGCAGTACTTC. Translating gives CASSLRLSSYEQYF.

The V call is TRBV12-3 or TRBV12-4, the J call TRBJ1-3, with 11 positions matching TRBD1. With V trimmed by 0 bases and J by 7 bases, 5 bases remained unmatched. The CDR3 runs 16 residues. The CDR3 nucleotides are TGTGCCAGCAGTTTAGCGGGTAGGGACAGGGGGAACACCATATATTTT. This translates into CASSLAGRDRGNTIYF.

This clonotype has more than one count but fewer than ten. The chain employs TRBV7-2 and TRBJ1-2; 9 bases agree with TRBD1. CDR3 length: 16 residues. V lost 1 base, J lost 10 bases, and 13 bases stayed unmatched. Germline loops: CDR1 SGHTA, CDR2 FQGNSA. The CDR3 nucleotides read TGTGCCAGCAGCTTAGACCTGGACAGGGGAAGATCGGCCTACACCTTC. Its protein is CASSLDLDRGRSAYTF.

The V and J genes are TRBV3-1 and TRBJ2-7; 7 bases are a match to TRBD1. CDR1 is LGHDT, CDR2 YNNKEL, per germline (reference sequence). The CDR3 extends over 15 amino acids. With 1 base clipped from V and 0 bases from J, the junction kept 3 bases outside the gene matches. The CDR3 is CASSQAPGGSYEQYF. DNA for the CDR3: TGTGCCAGCAGCCAAGCGCCAGGGGGCTCCTACGAGCAGTACTTC.

This chain connects TRBV4-2 to TRBJ2-7; D might be TRBD1 (6 bases). The V and J ends lost 1 base and 3 bases respectively, with 19 bases between them. Per germline, CDR1 LGHNA and CDR2 YNFKEQ. CDR3 size: 17 residues. Here the CDR3 reads CASSQGTTDGGLYEQYF. The CDR3 DNA sequence: TGTGCCAGCAGCCAAGGTACGACAGATGGGGGCCTCTACGAGCAGTACTTC.

The chain has TRBV7-8 and TRBJ2-2; D is perhaps TRBD1 (6 bases). The CDR3 is 16 residues long. Germline V lookup: CDR1 SGHVS, CDR2 FQNEAQ. The ends were cut back, 5 bases at V and 2 bases at J, with 15 bases in the middle. The CDR3 region is CASSHDRTLNTGELFF. The DNA of the CDR3 is TGTGCCAGCAGCCACGACAGGACTCTTAACACCGGGGAGCTGTTTTTT.

The chain combines TRBV20-1 with TRBJ1-2, with TRBD1 identical over 10 bases. Per the germline V gene, CDR1 is DFQATT and CDR2 is SNEGSKA (reference sequence). Trimming removed 6 bases from V and 4 bases from J; junction bases left unmatched: 5. CDR3 length equals 13 residues. CDR3 DNA: TGCAGTGCCAGGGACAGGGGCACCTATGGCTACACCTTC. Amino acids: CSARDRGTYGYTF.

The J gene is TRBJ2-7, the V gene TRBV7-9; tentatively, D is TRBD2 (5 bases). CDR1 and CDR2 from the germline V gene are SEHNR and FQNEAQ (reference sequence). The CDR3 has 12 amino acids. V lost 5 bases, J lost 5 bases, and 10 bases lay in between. CDR3 in DNA: TGTGCCAGCAGCAAGAGGGTTAACGAGCAGTACTTC. Protein product: CASSKRVNEQYF.

This clonotype has only a few counts. This chain links TRBV10-3 with TRBJ1-1, with 10 bases identical to TRBD1. Trimming took 4 bases from V and 4 from J; bases not matched to a gene: 6. The V gene's germline CDR1 is ENHRY and CDR2 SYGVKD. The CDR3 length is 15 residues. CDR3: CAISGPGQGRTEAFF. The CDR3, as DNA: TGTGCCATCAGTGGACCGGGACAGGGGCGCACTGAAGCTTTCTTT.

The gene calls are TRBV2 and TRBJ2-1; no definite D call. Looked up from germline, CDR1 is SNHLY and CDR2 is FYNNEI. V lost 6 bases and J lost 10, with 19 bases in between. The CDR3 spans 14 residues. CDR3 DNA: TGTGCCAGCAGACCCGACTGGGAAGTAAGAGAGCAGTTCTTC. This codes for CASRPDWEVREQFF.

The chain is built from TRBV30 and TRBJ2-1; tentative D call: TRBD1 (5 bases). Germline loops: CDR1 GTSNPN, CDR2 SVGIG (reference sequence). The CDR3 consists of 14 residues. The ends were cut back, 4 bases at V and 0 bases at J, with 10 bases in the middle. CDR3 coding DNA: TGTGCCTGGAACAGGTACGGCTCCTACAATGAGCAGTTCTTC. Protein product: CAWNRYGSYNEQFF.

This clonotype appeared a few times. J is TRBJ2-5 and V is TRBV20-1, with a possible D match to TRBD2 (5 bases). In germline, CDR1 is DFQATT, CDR2 SNEGSKA (reference sequence). V lost 1 base and J lost 1, with 7 bases in between. CDR3 length equals 13 residues. The CDR3 loop reads CSARVRGQETQYF. CDR3 DNA sequence: TGCAGTGCTAGAGTACGGGGCCAAGAGACCCAGTACTTC.

This chain links TRBV6-5 with TRBJ2-6; tentatively, D is TRBD2 (6 bases). Trimming removed 2 bases at V and 0 bases at J, with 14 bases between. The CDR3 covers 18 residues. Germline V lookup: CDR1 MNHEY, CDR2 SVGAGI. CDR3 nucleotides: TGTGCCAGCAGTTACCTGGAGGGTACCCGCTCTGGGGCCAACGTCCTGACTTTC. Translated, it gives CASSYLEGTRSGANVLTF.

This sequence joins TRBV20-1 and TRBJ2-3; D is unresolved. The germline CDR1 and CDR2 sequences are DFQATT and SNEGSKA (reference sequence). The CDR3 is made up of 13 amino acids. The V end was cut by 3 bases, the J end by 5 bases, with 12 bases between. For the CDR3, the DNA is TGCAGTGCTAGGATCCCCTTCAGAGATACGCAGTATTTT. Its translation is CSARIPFRDTQYF.

This clonotype was seen more than once but under ten times. This chain connects TRBV29-1 to TRBJ1-1, with TRBD1 matching over 9 bases. After removal of 6 bases from V and 6 bases from J, the junction contained 11 bases not matched to a gene. This CDR3 has 14 residues. The germline V gene has CDR1 SQVTM and CDR2 ANQGSEA. The CDR3 protein is CSVQPGDRVSEAFF. In DNA form, the CDR3 reads TGCAGCGTACAACCAGGGGACAGGGTATCTGAAGCTTTCTTT.

This chain joins TRBV15 and TRBJ1-3; no clear D gene. Germline loops: CDR1 LNHNV, CDR2 YYDKDF (reference sequence). The V gene lost 3 bases and the J gene lost 0 bases, with 12 bases spanning the gap. This CDR3 contains 16 residues. DNA for the CDR3: TGTGCCACCAGCAGCCAAAACACCGACTCTGGAAACACCATATATTTT. It codes for CATSSQNTDSGNTIYF.

This clonotype appeared a few times. V is TRBV12-3 or TRBV12-4 and J is TRBJ2-1, with 7 bases that match TRBD1. V dropped 10 bases and J dropped 4; count of bases not matched to a gene: 7. The CDR3 is 13 residues long. CDR3 region: CATSSGGYNEQFF. The CDR3 region has the DNA TGTGCCACCTCTTCAGGGGGTTACAATGAGCAGTTCTTC.

J is TRBJ1-1 and V is TRBV6-5, with D tentatively TRBD1 (5 bases). CDR3 size: 15 residues. Germline V CDR1 and CDR2: MNHEY, SVGAGI. V shed 6 bases and J shed 2 bases, with 16 bases lying between them. Here the CDR3 reads CASRWETGRNTEAFF. Here the CDR3 DNA reads TGTGCCAGCAGATGGGAAACGGGGCGAAACACTGAAGCTTTCTTT.

The chain links TRBV20-1 to TRBJ2-1; no clear D. CDR3 size: 14 residues. Germline CDR1 and CDR2: DFQATT and SNEGSKA (reference sequence). Trimming removed 0 bases at V and 6 bases at J, with 12 bases between. The CDR3 DNA follows: TGCAGTGCTAGAGATTTCCGGCAGTTCAATGAGCAGTTCTTC. Its protein product is CSARDFRQFNEQFF.

J is TRBJ2-1 and V is TRBV11-2; the D call may be TRBD1 or TRBD2 (6 bases each). This CDR3 comprises 17 residues. Trimming removed 6 bases at V and 5 bases at J, with 23 bases between. From germline, CDR1 is SGHAT and CDR2 FQNNGV. The DNA of the CDR3 is TGTGCCAGCAGACACGCCAGGCTAGGGGGGCCTCACAATGAGCAGTTCTTC. Protein product: CASRHARLGGPHNEQFF. The entire variable domain, with the rest obtained from reference TRBV11-2 and TRBJ2-1, is as follows: EAGVAQSPRYKIIEKRQSVAFWCNPISGHATLYWYQQILGQGPKLLIQFQNNGVVDDSQLPKDRFSAERLKGVDSTLKIQPAKLEDSAVYLCASRHARLGGPHNEQFFGPGTRLTVL.

V is TRBV5-6 and J is TRBJ1-1, with D unclear. Germline CDR1 and CDR2: SGHDT and YYEEEE. The V end lost 0 bases, the J end lost 10 bases, and 19 bases lay between the germline ends. This CDR3 spans 15 amino acids. CDR3 region: CASSLEGIPTLGAFF. For the CDR3, the DNA is TGTGCCAGCAGCTTGGAAGGGATTCCAACCCTGGGAGCTTTCTTT.

The V and J genes are TRBV20-1 and TRBJ2-3, with TRBD1 as a possible D gene (6 bases). This CDR3 region has 15 residues. The V and J ends lost 0 bases and 5 bases respectively, with 15 bases between them. Germline V CDR1 and CDR2: DFQATT, SNEGSKA (reference sequence). CDR3 loop: CSARDPQGGRDTQYF. In nucleotides, the CDR3 is TGCAGTGCTAGAGATCCCCAAGGGGGTAGAGATACGCAGTATTTT.